This T cell receptor (beta chain) is drawn from a study of TIL therapy for anti-PD-1-resistant metastatic lung cancer. The immunoSEQ assay was v3. Some clones are missing from TCRdb's copy, which holds only in-frame ones; the method was immunoSEQ multiplex PCR. The sample has tens of thousands of clones, approximately 70% seen once. CDR1 and CDR2 from the germline V gene are SGHRS and YFSETQ. J lost 7 bases, V lost 4 bases, and 6 bases had no gene match. The CDR3 spans 15 residues. Time point noted: pre-treatment sample, taken before nivolumab and TIL therapy. The tumor samples were excised metastases, mostly pleural nodules or supraclavicular lymph nodes.

The specimen comprised tumor tissue, sampled at baseline. The genes are TRBV5-1 and TRBJ1-6, with TRBD1 matching over 9 bases. The clonotype was recovered from a person between 25 and 80 years old with non-small cell lung cancer. The CDR3 region has the DNA TGCGCCAGCAGCCAATCAGGACAGGGGAATTCACCCCTCCACTTT. This codes for CASSQSGQGNSPLHF.